The 6 T cell receptor beta chains below all came from one sample that was sequenced in a study of control samples from healthy donors and cancer patients. TCRdb's table, derived via immunoSEQ multiplex PCR, lists solely in-frame clones and lacks some. Of 170,000 or so clones in the sample, over 85% were seen once. The sequenced sample consisted of blood. These TCRs come from a man younger than 40 in good health.

V and J are TRBV5-1 and TRBJ2-7, with 8 nucleotides matching TRBD1. Trimming cost V 2 bases and J 4 bases; bases outside gene matches: 8. Germline V CDR1 and CDR2: SGHRS, YFSETQ. The CDR3 contains 15 residues. For the CDR3, the DNA is TGCGCCAGCAGCTTCTCAGGGGGCACTGGATACGAGCAGTACTTC. Its translation is CASSFSGGTGYEQYF. Full variable domain (rest looked up from reference TRBV5-1 and TRBJ2-7): KAGVTQTPRYLIKTRGQQVTLSCSPISGHRSVSWYQQTPGQGLQFLFEYFSETQRNKGNFPGRFSGRQFSNSRSEMNVSTLELGDSALYLCASSFSGGTGYEQYFGPGTRLTVT.

The chain uses TRBV18 and TRBJ2-3; TRBD1 might be the D (5 bases). Germline values: CDR1 KGHSH, CDR2 LQKENI. CDR3 size: 16 residues. Trimming took off 3 bases at V and 0 bases at J, with 13 bases between the two ends. The CDR3 region is CASSPIQATSTDTQYF. CDR3 coding DNA: TGTGCCAGCTCACCGATACAGGCCACAAGCACAGATACGCAGTATTTT.

This clone was seen a few times. V usage is TRBV6-1 and J usage is TRBJ1-5; D call uncertain. The V end was cut by 2 bases, the J end by 7 bases, with 12 bases between. This CDR3 contains 14 residues. Germline V gives CDR1 MNHNS, CDR2 SASEGT. Here the CDR3 reads CASSETSTGQPQHF. For the CDR3, the DNA is TGTGCCAGCAGTGAAACATCCACGGGGCAGCCCCAGCATTTT.

The V gene is TRBV18, the J gene TRBJ2-2, with a possible D match to TRBD2 (6 bases). The CDR3 is made up of 14 amino acids. In germline, CDR1 is KGHSH, CDR2 LQKENI. V shed 3 bases and J shed 8 bases, with 13 bases lying between them. The DNA for the CDR3 is TGTGCCAGCTCACCTCCCGAGGAGGGAGGGGAGCTGTTTTTT. The encoded protein is CASSPPEEGGELFF.

J is TRBJ2-2 and V is TRBV7-7; D gene ambiguous. The germline gives CDR1 SSHAT, CDR2 FNYEAQ (reference sequence). The CDR3 totals 13 residues. Trimming left V 1 base short and J 7 bases short, with 7 bases between. CDR3: CASSLVARGELFF. The CDR3 DNA is TGTGCCAGCAGCTTAGTGGCACGCGGGGAGCTGTTTTTT.

This clone was detected only once. The genes are TRBV4-1 and TRBJ2-5; D not certain. V lost 1 base, J lost 1 base, and 10 bases lay in between. CDR1 and CDR2 from the germline V gene are MGHRA and YSYEKL. The CDR3 loop spans 15 amino acids. CDR3 nucleotides: TGCGCCAGCAGCCAAGCCCCGACAACCCAAGAGACCCAGTACTTC. It encodes CASSQAPTTQETQYF.